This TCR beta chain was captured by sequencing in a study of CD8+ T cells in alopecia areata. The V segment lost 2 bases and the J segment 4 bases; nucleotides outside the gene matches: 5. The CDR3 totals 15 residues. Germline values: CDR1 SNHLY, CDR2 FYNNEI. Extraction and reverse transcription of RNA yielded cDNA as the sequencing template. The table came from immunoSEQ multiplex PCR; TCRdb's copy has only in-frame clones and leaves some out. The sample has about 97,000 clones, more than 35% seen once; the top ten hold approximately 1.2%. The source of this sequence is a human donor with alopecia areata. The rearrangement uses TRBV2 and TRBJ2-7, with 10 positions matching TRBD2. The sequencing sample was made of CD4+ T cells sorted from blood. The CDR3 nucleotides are TGTGCCAGCAGTGAAATTGGACTAGCGGATTACGAGCAGTACTTC. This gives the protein CASSEIGLADYEQYF.